This TCR beta chain is drawn from a study of blood T cell repertoires in COVID-19. Study summary: Researchers got acute and convalescent COVID-19 samples from the United States, Italy and Spain. From T cells, B-cell-depleted T cells, or PBMCs came the material, which was cDNA or gDNA.

Germline V gene data show CDR1 as LGHNA and CDR2 as YNFKEQ. The V gene lost 0 bases and the J gene lost 5 bases, with 19 bases spanning the gap. This CDR3 is built from 17 residues. The protocol was immunoSEQ multiplex PCR, while the TCRdb copy is restricted to in-frame clones and leaves out a portion. The repertoire holds about 26,000 clones, 90% seen once, with about 10% in the top ten. The V and J genes are TRBV4-2 and TRBJ1-1; maybe TRBD1 (5 bases). This clonotype originated in a man in his 70s with acute or convalescent COVID-19. Material: peripheral blood. The CDR3 DNA follows: TGTGCCAGCAGCCAAGACGGGGAAAAGGGGCGGGGAACTGAAGCTTTCTTT. It yields the protein CASSQDGEKGRGTEAFF.